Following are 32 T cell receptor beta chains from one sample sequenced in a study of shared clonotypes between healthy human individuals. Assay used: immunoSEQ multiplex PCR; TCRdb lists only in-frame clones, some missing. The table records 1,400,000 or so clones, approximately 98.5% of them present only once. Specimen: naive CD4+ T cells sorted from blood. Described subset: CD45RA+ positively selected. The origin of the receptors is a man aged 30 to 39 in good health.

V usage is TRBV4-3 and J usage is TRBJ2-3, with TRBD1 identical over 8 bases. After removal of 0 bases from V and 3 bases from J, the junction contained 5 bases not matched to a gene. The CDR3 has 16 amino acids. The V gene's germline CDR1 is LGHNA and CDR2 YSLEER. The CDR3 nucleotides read TGCGCCAGCAGCCAAGACGGCAGGGGGCGGACAGATACGCAGTATTTT. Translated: CASSQDGRGRTDTQYF.

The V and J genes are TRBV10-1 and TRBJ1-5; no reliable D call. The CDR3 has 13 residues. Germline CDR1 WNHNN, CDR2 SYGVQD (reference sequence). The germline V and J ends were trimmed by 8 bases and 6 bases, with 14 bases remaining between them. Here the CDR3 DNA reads TGCGCCAGCTCGAGGGATCGGAGTCAGCCCCAGCATTTT. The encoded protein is CASSRDRSQPQHF.

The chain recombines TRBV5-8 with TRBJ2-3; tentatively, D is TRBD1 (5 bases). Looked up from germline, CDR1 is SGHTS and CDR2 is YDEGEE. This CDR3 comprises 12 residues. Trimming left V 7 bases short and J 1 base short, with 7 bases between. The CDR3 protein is CASGRGTDTQYF. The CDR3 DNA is TGTGCCAGCGGCAGGGGCACAGATACGCAGTATTTT.

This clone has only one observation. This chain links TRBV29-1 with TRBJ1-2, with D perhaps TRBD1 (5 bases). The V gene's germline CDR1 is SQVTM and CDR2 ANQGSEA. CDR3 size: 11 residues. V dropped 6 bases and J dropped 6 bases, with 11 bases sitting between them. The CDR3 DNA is TGCAGCGTCCGTCGGGGGGATGGCTACACCTTC. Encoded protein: CSVRRGDGYTF.

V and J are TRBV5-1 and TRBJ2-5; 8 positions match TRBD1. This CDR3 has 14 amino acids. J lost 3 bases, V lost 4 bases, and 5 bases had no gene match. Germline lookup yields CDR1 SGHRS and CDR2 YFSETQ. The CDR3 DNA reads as TGCGCCAGCAGCCCAAAGGACAGGGAAGAGACCCAGTACTTC. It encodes CASSPKDREETQYF. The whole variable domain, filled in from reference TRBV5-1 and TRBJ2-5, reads KAGVTQTPRYLIKTRGQQVTLSCSPISGHRSVSWYQQTPGQGLQFLFEYFSETQRNKGNFPGRFSGRQFSNSRSEMNVSTLELGDSALYLCASSPKDREETQYFGPGTRLLVL.

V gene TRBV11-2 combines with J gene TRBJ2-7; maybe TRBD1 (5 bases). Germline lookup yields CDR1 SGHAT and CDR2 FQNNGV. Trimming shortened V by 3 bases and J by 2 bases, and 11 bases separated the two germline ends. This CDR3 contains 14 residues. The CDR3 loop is CASSFPGLPYEQYF. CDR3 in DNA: TGTGCCAGCAGCTTCCCAGGGTTACCCTACGAGCAGTACTTC. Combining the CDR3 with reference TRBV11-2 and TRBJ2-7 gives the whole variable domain EAGVAQSPRYKIIEKRQSVAFWCNPISGHATLYWYQQILGQGPKLLIQFQNNGVVDDSQLPKDRFSAERLKGVDSTLKIQPAKLEDSAVYLCASSFPGLPYEQYFGPGTRLTVT.

The CDR3 here is CASSVEEPGQSSYEQYF. The CDR3 coding sequence is TGTGCCAGCAGCGTAGAGGAACCGGGACAGAGCTCCTACGAGCAGTACTTC. This chain joins TRBV9 and TRBJ2-7; 7 bases are a match to TRBD1. V trimming: 0 bases; J trimming: 0 bases; junction bases outside the gene matches: 9. The CDR3 loop spans 17 amino acids. Per the germline V gene, CDR1 is SGDLS and CDR2 is YYNGEE.

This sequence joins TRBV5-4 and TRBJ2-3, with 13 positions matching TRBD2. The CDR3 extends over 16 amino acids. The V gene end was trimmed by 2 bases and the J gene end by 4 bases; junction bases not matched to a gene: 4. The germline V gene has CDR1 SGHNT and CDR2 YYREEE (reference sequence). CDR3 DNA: TGTGCCAGCAGCTTCGGACTAGCGGGAGTGGCAGATACGCAGTATTTT. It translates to CASSFGLAGVADTQYF.

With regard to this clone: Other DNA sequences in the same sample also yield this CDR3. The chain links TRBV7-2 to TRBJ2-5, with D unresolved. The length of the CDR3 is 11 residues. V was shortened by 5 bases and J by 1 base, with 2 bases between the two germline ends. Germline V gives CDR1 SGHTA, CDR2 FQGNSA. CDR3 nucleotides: TGTGCCAGCAGCCCCCAAGAGACCCAGTACTTC. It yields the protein CASSPQETQYF.

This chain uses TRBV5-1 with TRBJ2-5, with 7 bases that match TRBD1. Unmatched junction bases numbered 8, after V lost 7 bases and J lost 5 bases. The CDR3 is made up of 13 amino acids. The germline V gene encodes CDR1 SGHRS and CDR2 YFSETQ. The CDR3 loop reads CASGYRGRETQYF. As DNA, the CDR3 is TGCGCCAGCGGATACAGGGGTCGGGAGACCCAGTACTTC.

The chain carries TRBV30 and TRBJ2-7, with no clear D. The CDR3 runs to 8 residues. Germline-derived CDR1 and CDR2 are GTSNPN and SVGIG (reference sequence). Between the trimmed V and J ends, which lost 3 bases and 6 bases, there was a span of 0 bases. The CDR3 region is CAWSEQYF. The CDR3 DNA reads TGTGCCTGGAGCGAGCAGTACTTC.

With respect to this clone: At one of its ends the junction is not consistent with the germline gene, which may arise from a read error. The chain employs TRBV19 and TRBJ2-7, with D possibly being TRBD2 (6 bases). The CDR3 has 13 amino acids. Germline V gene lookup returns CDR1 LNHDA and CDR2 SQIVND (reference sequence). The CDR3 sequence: CASSITGDPRQDF. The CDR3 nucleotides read TGTGCCAGTAGTATCACGGGAGACCCACGGCAGGACTTC.

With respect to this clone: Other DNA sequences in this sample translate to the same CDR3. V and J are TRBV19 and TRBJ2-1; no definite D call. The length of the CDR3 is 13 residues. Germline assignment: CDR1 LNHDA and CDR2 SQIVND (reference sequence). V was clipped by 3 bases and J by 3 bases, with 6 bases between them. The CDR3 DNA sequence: TGTGCCAGTAGTATTCAAGGCTACAATGAGCAGTTCTTC. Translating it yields CASSIQGYNEQFF.

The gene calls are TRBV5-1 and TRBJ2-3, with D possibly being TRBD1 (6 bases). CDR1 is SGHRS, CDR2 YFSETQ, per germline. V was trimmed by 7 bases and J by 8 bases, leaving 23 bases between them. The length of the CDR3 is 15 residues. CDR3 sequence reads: CASDRDNPQGATQYF. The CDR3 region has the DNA TGCGCCAGCGACCGGGACAATCCTCAAGGCGCTACGCAGTATTTT.

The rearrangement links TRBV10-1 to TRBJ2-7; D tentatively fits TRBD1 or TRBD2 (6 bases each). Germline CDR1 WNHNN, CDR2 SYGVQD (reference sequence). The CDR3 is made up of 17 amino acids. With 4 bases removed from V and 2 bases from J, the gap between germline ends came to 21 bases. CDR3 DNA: TGCGCCAGCAGTGGAAAACCCAGGAGGGGGTCAACCTACGAGCAGTACTTC. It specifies CASSGKPRRGSTYEQYF.

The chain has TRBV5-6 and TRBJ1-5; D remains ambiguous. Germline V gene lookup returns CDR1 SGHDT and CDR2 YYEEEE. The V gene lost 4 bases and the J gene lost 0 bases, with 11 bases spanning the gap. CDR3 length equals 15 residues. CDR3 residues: CASSPDPNSNQPQHF. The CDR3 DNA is TGTGCCAGCAGCCCCGACCCTAATAGCAATCAGCCCCAGCATTTT.

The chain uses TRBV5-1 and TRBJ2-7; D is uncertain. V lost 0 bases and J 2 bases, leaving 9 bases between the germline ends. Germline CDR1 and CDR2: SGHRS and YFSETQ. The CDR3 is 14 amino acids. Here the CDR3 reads CASSLVEEPYEQYF. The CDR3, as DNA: TGCGCCAGCAGCTTGGTTGAGGAACCCTACGAGCAGTACTTC.

CDR3 amino acids: CASSASRLVPYEQYF. The CDR3 DNA follows: TGTGCCAGCAGCGCATCCCGACTAGTCCCCTACGAGCAGTACTTC. V and J are TRBV7-2 and TRBJ2-7; maybe TRBD2 (6 bases). The CDR3 runs 15 residues. CDR1 is SGHTA, CDR2 FQGNSA, per germline. Trimming took 5 bases from V and 2 from J, leaving 16 bases between them.

CDR3 nucleotides: TGTGCCAGCAGCCCACGGGGAGGACTGGAAGCTTTCTTT. Translated, it gives CASSPRGGLEAFF. The chain is built from TRBV11-2 and TRBJ1-1; D is uncertain. Trimming took 5 bases from V and 8 from J, leaving 15 bases between them. Per germline, CDR1 SGHAT and CDR2 FQNNGV. The CDR3 totals 13 residues.

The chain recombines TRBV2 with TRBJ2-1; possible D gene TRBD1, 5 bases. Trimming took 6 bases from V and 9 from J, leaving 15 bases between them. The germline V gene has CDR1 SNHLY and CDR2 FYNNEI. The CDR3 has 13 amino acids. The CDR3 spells CASRKEAQGEQFF. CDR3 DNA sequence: TGTGCCAGCAGGAAAGAAGCTCAGGGTGAGCAGTTCTTC.

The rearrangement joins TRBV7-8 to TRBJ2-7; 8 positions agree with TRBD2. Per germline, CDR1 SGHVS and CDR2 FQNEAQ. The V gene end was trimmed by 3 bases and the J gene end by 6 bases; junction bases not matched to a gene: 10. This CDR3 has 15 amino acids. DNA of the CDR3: TGTGCCAGCAGCTTCTTAGCGGGATCTCCTACCGAGCAGTACTTC. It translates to CASSFLAGSPTEQYF.

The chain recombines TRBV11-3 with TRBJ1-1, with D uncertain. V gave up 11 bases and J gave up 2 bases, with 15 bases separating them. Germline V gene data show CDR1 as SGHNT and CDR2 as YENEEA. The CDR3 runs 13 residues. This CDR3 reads CASRRESNTEAFF. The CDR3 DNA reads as TGTGCCTCCCGGAGAGAATCAAACACTGAAGCTTTCTTT.

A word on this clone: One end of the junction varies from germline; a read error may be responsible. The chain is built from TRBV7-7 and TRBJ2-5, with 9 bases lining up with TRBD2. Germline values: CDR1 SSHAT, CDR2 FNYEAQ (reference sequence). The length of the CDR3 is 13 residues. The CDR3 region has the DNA TGTGCTAGCAGCTTAGCGGGAGTGGAGACCCAGTACTTC. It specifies CASSLAGVETQYF.

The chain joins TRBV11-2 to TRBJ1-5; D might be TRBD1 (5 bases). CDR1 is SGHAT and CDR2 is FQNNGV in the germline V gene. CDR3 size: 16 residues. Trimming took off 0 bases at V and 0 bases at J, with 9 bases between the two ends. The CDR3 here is CASSLEGRDSNQPQHF. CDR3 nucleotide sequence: TGTGCCAGCAGCTTAGAGGGCAGGGATAGCAATCAGCCCCAGCATTTT.

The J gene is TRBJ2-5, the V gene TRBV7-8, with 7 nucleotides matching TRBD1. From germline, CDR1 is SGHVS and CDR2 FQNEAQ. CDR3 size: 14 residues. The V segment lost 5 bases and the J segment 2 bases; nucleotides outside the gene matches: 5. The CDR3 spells CASSVTGAQETQYF. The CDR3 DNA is TGTGCCAGCAGCGTAACAGGGGCACAAGAGACCCAGTACTTC.

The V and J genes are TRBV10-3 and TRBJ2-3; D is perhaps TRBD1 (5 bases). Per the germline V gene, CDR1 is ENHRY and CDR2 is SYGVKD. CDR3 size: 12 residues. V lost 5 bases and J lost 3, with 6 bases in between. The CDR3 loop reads CAISSGTDTQYF. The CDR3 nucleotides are TGTGCCATCAGTTCAGGGACAGATACGCAGTATTTT.

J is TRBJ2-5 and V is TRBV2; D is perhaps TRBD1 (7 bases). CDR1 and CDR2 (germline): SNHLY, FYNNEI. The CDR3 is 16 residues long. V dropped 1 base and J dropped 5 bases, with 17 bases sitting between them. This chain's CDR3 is CASSEGGGGVGETQYF. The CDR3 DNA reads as TGTGCCAGCAGTGAAGGTGGAGGGGGCGTGGGCGAGACCCAGTACTTC.

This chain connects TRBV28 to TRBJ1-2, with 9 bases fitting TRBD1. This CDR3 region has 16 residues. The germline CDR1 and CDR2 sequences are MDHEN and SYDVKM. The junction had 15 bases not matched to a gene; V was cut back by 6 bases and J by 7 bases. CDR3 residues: CASSELTAGTGFGYTF. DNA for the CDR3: TGTGCCAGCAGCGAACTCACGGCCGGGACAGGGTTTGGCTACACCTTC.

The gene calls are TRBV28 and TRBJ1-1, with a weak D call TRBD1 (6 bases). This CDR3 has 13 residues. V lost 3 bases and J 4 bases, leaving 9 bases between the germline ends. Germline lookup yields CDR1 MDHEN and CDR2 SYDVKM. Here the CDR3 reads CASSFRGPTEAFF. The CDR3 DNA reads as TGTGCCAGCAGTTTCCGGGGGCCCACTGAAGCTTTCTTT.

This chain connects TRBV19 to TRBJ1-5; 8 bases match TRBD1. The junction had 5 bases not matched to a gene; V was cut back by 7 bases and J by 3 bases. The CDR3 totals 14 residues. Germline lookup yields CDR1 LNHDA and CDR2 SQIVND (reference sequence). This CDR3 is CASTDREYNQPQHF. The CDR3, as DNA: TGTGCCAGTACGGACAGGGAGTACAATCAGCCCCAGCATTTT.

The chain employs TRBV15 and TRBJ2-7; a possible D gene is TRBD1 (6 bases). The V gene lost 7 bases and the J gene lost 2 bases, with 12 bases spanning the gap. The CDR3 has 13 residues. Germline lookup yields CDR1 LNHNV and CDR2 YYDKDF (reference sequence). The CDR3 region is CATNQGLTYEQYF. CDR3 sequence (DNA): TGTGCCACCAATCAGGGGCTAACCTACGAGCAGTACTTC.

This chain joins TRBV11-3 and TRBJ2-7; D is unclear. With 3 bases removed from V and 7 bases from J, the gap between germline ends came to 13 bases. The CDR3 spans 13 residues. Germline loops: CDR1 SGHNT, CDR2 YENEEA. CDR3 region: CASSFLSDGEQYF. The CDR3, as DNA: TGTGCCAGCAGCTTTTTATCGGACGGGGAGCAGTACTTC. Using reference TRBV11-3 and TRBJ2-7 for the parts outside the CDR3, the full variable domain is EAGVVQSPRYKIIEKKQPVAFWCNPISGHNTLYWYLQNLGQGPELLIRYENEEAVDDSQLPKDRFSAERLKGVDSTLKIQPAELGDSAVYLCASSFLSDGEQYFGPGTRLTVT.